The 31 T cell receptor beta chains below all came from one sample that was sequenced in a study of T cell repertoires in cytomegalovirus infection. TCRdb re-analysed the reads in MiXCR, keeping a single row per CDR3 protein. This repertoire shows about 240,000 distinct CDR3 sequences, roughly 6.5% found once; its top ten account for 5.5% to 6.5%. Sequencing was carried out using PBMCs. These TCRs come from a human donor in good health (CMV status not recorded). Some clones in this sample may be carry-over from other donors' samples.

This clonotype has at least ten counts. The chain employs TRBV6-2 or TRBV6-3 and TRBJ2-7; 8 bases align to TRBD1. V gave up 5 bases and J gave up 3 bases; unmatched junction bases: 6. The length of the CDR3 is 14 residues. Germline V gives CDR1 MNHEY, CDR2 SVGEGT. The chain's CDR3 is CASSEGTGRYEQYF. The CDR3 DNA reads TGTGCCAGCAGTGAGGGGACAGGACGCTACGAGCAGTACTTC.

This clonotype was observed at least ten times. The chain recombines TRBV7-2 with TRBJ1-1; 8 positions match TRBD1. CDR1 and CDR2 (germline): SGHTA, FQGNSA. The length of the CDR3 is 15 residues. J lost 3 bases, V lost 3 bases, and 6 bases had no gene match. The CDR3 DNA reads TGTGCCAGCAGCTTTGCAGGGGGCGGCTACACTGAAGCTTTCTTT. It codes for CASSFAGGGYTEAFF.

CDR3: CSARNNQGVNQPQHF. The CDR3 bases are TGCAGTGCTAGAAATAACCAGGGTGTCAATCAGCCCCAGCATTTT. The V and J genes are TRBV20-1 and TRBJ1-5; tentative D call: TRBD1 (5 bases). Germline loops: CDR1 DFQATT, CDR2 SNEGSKA (reference sequence). This CDR3 comprises 15 residues. V was pared by 2 bases and J by 3 bases, with 14 bases between.

The table lists this clonotype with a few counts. The chain uses TRBV7-3 and TRBJ2-6, with D tentatively TRBD2 (6 bases). CDR3 length equals 17 residues. The V end lost 5 bases, the J end lost 0 bases, and 14 bases lay between the germline ends. Germline loops: CDR1 SGHTA, CDR2 FQGTGA. CDR3 sequence (DNA): TGTGCCAGCAGCCCGCTGGGGGGAAACTCTGGGGCCAACGTCCTGACTTTC. This gives the protein CASSPLGGNSGANVLTF.

This clonotype was counted between two and nine times. This chain joins TRBV6-6 and TRBJ2-2, with a weak D call TRBD1 (5 bases). V gave up 2 bases and J gave up 4 bases, with 11 bases separating them. CDR3 size: 15 residues. From germline, CDR1 is MNHNY and CDR2 SVGAGI (reference sequence). CDR3 nucleotide sequence: TGTGCCAGCAGTTACGTACACCAGGGCACCGGGGAGCTGTTTTTT. Protein product: CASSYVHQGTGELFF.

This clonotype has a count of ten or more. The chain employs TRBV28 and TRBJ1-5, with D perhaps matching TRBD1 (5 bases). This CDR3 comprises 15 residues. The germline V and J ends were trimmed by 6 bases and 7 bases, with 19 bases remaining between them. Germline V CDR1 and CDR2: MDHEN, SYDVKM. The CDR3 spells CASSRPGLPRQPQHF. In DNA form, the CDR3 reads TGTGCCAGCAGCCGACCGGGACTCCCTCGACAGCCCCAGCATTTT.

This clonotype has ten or more counts. The genes are TRBV7-3 and TRBJ2-3, with 15 bases aligning to TRBD2. The CDR3 contains 19 residues. CDR1 is SGHTA and CDR2 is FQGTGA in the germline V gene. V dropped 5 bases and J dropped 3; count of bases not matched to a gene: 12. In DNA form, the CDR3 reads TGTGCCAGCAGCGCCTATCCCGGGACTAGCGGGGGGACTACAGATACGCAGTATTTT. It is translated as CASSAYPGTSGGTTDTQYF.

This clonotype occurred many times. The CDR3 reads CSARVGGGATDTQYF. For the CDR3, the DNA is TGCAGTGCTAGAGTTGGAGGGGGGGCAACAGATACGCAGTATTTT. The chain recombines TRBV20-1 with TRBJ2-3, with D possibly matching TRBD2 (7 bases). The CDR3 has 15 residues. Germline V CDR1 and CDR2: DFQATT, SNEGSKA (reference sequence). Trimming stripped 1 base from V and 3 bases from J, with 14 bases between.

Ten or more counts support this clonotype. The V call is TRBV7-2, the J call TRBJ1-2; tentatively, D is TRBD1 (5 bases). Per the germline V gene, CDR1 is SGHTA and CDR2 is FQGNSA. CDR3 length: 13 amino acids. With 3 bases removed from V and 8 bases from J, the gap between germline ends came to 13 bases. The chain's CDR3 is CASSLGGTKGYTF. The DNA for the CDR3 is TGTGCCAGCAGCTTGGGAGGGACGAAGGGCTACACCTTC.

This clonotype was recorded many times. The J gene is TRBJ1-2, the V gene TRBV25-1; D unclear. CDR3 length: 14 residues. Trimming shortened V by 3 bases and J by 2 bases, and 10 bases separated the two germline ends. Germline V gives CDR1 MGHDK, CDR2 SYGVNS. The CDR3: CASSDFGTNYGYTF. DNA of the CDR3: TGTGCCAGCAGTGACTTCGGTACCAACTATGGCTACACCTTC.

For the CDR3, the DNA is TGTGCCAGCAGTGAATTAGCGGGAGACAATGAGCAGTTCTTC. It codes for CASSELAGDNEQFF. This rearrangement joins TRBV25-1 to TRBJ2-1; 9 nucleotides agree with TRBD2. The CDR3 runs 14 residues. Germline-derived CDR1 and CDR2 are MGHDK and SYGVNS. Trimming at V came to 1 base and at J to 5 bases, leaving 0 bases not matched to a gene. The variable domain in full, completed from reference TRBV25-1 and TRBJ2-1, reads EADIYQTPRYLVIGTGKKITLECSQTMGHDKMYWYQQDPGMELHLIHYSYGVNSTEKGDLSSESTVSRIRTEHFPLTLESARPSHTSQYLCASSELAGDNEQFFGPGTRLTVL.

There are many counts of this clonotype. The chain couples TRBV14 to TRBJ1-1; 9 bases fit TRBD1. Germline V gene lookup returns CDR1 SGHDN and CDR2 FVKESK. The CDR3 consists of 17 residues. With V trimmed by 4 bases and J by 4 bases, 13 bases remained unmatched. CDR3 amino acids: CASSPLVGQGRSTEAFF. Here the CDR3 DNA reads TGTGCCAGCAGCCCGTTGGTGGGACAGGGACGTAGCACTGAAGCTTTCTTT.

This clonotype has a count of ten or more. The chain couples TRBV28 to TRBJ2-7, with TRBD1 as a possible D gene (5 bases). The length of the CDR3 is 15 residues. Between the trimmed V and J ends, which lost 3 bases and 7 bases, there was a span of 19 bases. Germline lookup yields CDR1 MDHEN and CDR2 SYDVKM. CDR3 sequence: CASSLVAPDPGEQYF. The CDR3 DNA reads TGTGCCAGCAGTTTGGTGGCGCCCGATCCAGGGGAGCAGTACTTC.

In this sample, this clonotype turned up many times. This chain's CDR3 is CASSWDLGGYEQYF. The CDR3 nucleotides read TGTGCCAGCAGCTGGGACTTGGGGGGTTACGAGCAGTACTTC. This chain joins TRBV7-8 and TRBJ2-7; tentative D call: TRBD2 (6 bases). The V end was cut by 4 bases, the J end by 4 bases, with 14 bases between. Germline CDR1 is SGHVS and CDR2 is FQNEAQ. CDR3 length: 14 amino acids.

Only a few counts were recorded for this clonotype. The chain carries TRBV20-1 and TRBJ1-5; D gene uncertain. Trimming stripped 6 bases from V and 1 base from J, with 13 bases between. CDR1 is DFQATT, CDR2 SNEGSKA, per germline (reference sequence). CDR3 length: 14 amino acids. The CDR3 here is CSAPTDGSNQPQHF. CDR3 sequence (DNA): TGCAGTGCGCCCACCGACGGGAGCAATCAGCCCCAGCATTTT.

This clonotype was seen repeatedly, ten times or more. The J gene is TRBJ1-5, the V gene TRBV7-2; D remains unclear. The germline V and J ends were trimmed by 6 bases and 3 bases, with 9 bases remaining between them. The germline gives CDR1 SGHTA, CDR2 FQGNSA. The CDR3 loop spans 13 amino acids. CDR3 nucleotides: TGTGCCAGCAGTTCACAAATCAATCAGCCCCAGCATTTT. Translated: CASSSQINQPQHF.

This clonotype was recorded many times. J is TRBJ1-1 and V is TRBV20-1; D may be TRBD1 (6 bases). Germline values: CDR1 DFQATT, CDR2 SNEGSKA (reference sequence). V shed 5 bases and J shed 1 base, with 17 bases lying between them. The CDR3 has 15 amino acids. This CDR3 is CSAEPQQGKNTEAFF. The CDR3 nucleotides are TGCAGTGCTGAACCCCAACAGGGCAAGAACACTGAAGCTTTCTTT.

This clonotype occurred many times. The gene calls are TRBV24-1 and TRBJ2-1; 7 bases match TRBD1. The trim removed 4 bases at V and 5 bases at J, leaving 10 bases unmatched. This CDR3 is built from 16 residues. Looked up from germline, CDR1 is KGHDR and CDR2 is SFDVKD. The CDR3 DNA is TGTGCCACCAGTGACCTCGACAGGGCTCTGAACAATGAGCAGTTCTTC. It specifies CATSDLDRALNNEQFF.

The chain joins TRBV29-1 to TRBJ1-1, with a possible D match to TRBD1 (5 bases). Trimming took 4 bases from V and 8 from J, leaving 8 bases between them. The CDR3 runs 10 residues. The germline V gene encodes CDR1 SQVTM and CDR2 ANQGSEA. In DNA, the CDR3 is TGCAGCGTTGGTGGGGGAGAAGCTTTCTTT. Amino acid sequence: CSVGGGEAFF. Supplemented by reference TRBV29-1 and TRBJ1-1, the full variable domain reads SAVISQKPSRDICQRGTSLTIQCQVDSQVTMMFWYRQQPGQSLTLIATANQGSEATYESGFVIDKFPISRPNLTFSTLTVSNMSPEDSSIYLCSVGGGEAFFGQGTRLTVV.

This clonotype was recorded only once. A much larger clonotype is one base distant, so this may be a read error. This rearrangement joins TRBV27 to TRBJ2-1; the D is unclear. The CDR3 has 13 amino acids. Looked up from germline, CDR1 is MNHEY and CDR2 is SMNVEV (reference sequence). This CDR3 is CASSPTVRNERFF. The CDR3 DNA follows: TGTGCCAGCAGTCCCACCGTGAGAAATGAGCGGTTCTTC.

In its sample, this clonotype ranks as medium-sized. V usage is TRBV7-2 and J usage is TRBJ1-1; possible D gene TRBD1, 5 bases. Germline CDR1 SGHTA, CDR2 FQGNSA. The germline V and J ends were trimmed by 4 bases and 5 bases, with 20 bases remaining between them. The CDR3 spans 16 residues. The CDR3 spells CASSSIGSGGRTEAFF. The DNA for the CDR3 is TGTGCCAGCAGCTCCATCGGTAGCGGGGGAAGGACTGAAGCTTTCTTT.

This clonotype was seen many times. The genes are TRBV9 and TRBJ1-2; D is ambiguous. In germline, CDR1 is SGDLS, CDR2 YYNGEE. Trimming pared 0 bases from V and 8 bases from J, leaving 11 bases between. The CDR3 spans 13 residues. The CDR3 here is CASSVAAGGGYTF. The CDR3 DNA reads as TGTGCCAGCAGCGTAGCTGCCGGAGGCGGCTACACCTTC.

This clonotype showed up many times. CDR3 sequence (DNA): TGTGCCAGCCGACCCCCTAGGACAGTCTCCTACGAGCAGTACTTC. Translated: CASRPPRTVSYEQYF. The chain joins TRBV28 to TRBJ2-7; maybe TRBD1 (6 bases). The CDR3 totals 15 residues. Trimming removed 8 bases at V and 0 bases at J, with 17 bases between. Looked up from germline, CDR1 is MDHEN and CDR2 is SYDVKM.

This clonotype has a count of ten or more. The J gene is TRBJ2-5, the V gene TRBV4-3; perhaps TRBD1 as D (6 bases). V was shortened by 1 base and J by 5 bases, with 14 bases between the two germline ends. There are 15 residues in the CDR3. Germline loops: CDR1 LGHNA, CDR2 YSLEER. The CDR3 spells CASSQVTGWKETQYF. The CDR3 DNA follows: TGCGCCAGCAGCCAAGTAACAGGGTGGAAGGAGACCCAGTACTTC.

In this sample, this clonotype turned up many times. The J gene is TRBJ2-4, the V gene TRBV7-9; tentatively, D is TRBD2 (6 bases). Germline assignment: CDR1 SEHNR and CDR2 FQNEAQ (reference sequence). This CDR3 has 13 residues. The V and J ends lost 2 bases and 6 bases respectively, with 8 bases between them. The CDR3 nucleotides read TGTGCCAGCAGCTTAAGCGGGCCAAACATTCAGTACTTC. Translating gives CASSLSGPNIQYF.

This clonotype showed up many times. This sequence joins TRBV6-6 and TRBJ2-3, with a tentative D call TRBD1 (5 bases). The CDR3 length is 17 residues. Germline V gene lookup returns CDR1 MNHNY and CDR2 SVGAGI (reference sequence). V was cut by 2 bases and J by 0 bases, with 15 bases left in between. CDR3 loop: CASSYRTRVPSTDTQYF. CDR3 DNA sequence: TGTGCCAGCAGTTACAGGACAAGGGTACCTAGCACAGATACGCAGTATTTT.

With respect to this clonotype: A read error may explain this, as a much larger clone is one base away. This chain links TRBV20-1 with TRBJ1-2; D is perhaps TRBD1 (6 bases). This CDR3 is built from 13 residues. Germline CDR1 is DFQATT and CDR2 is SNEGSKA (reference sequence). CDR3 sequence (DNA): TGCGGTGCTGGGGACACTCTGGGGCATGGCTACACCTTC. It yields the protein CGAGDTLGHGYTF.

This clonotype occurred a few times. The genes are TRBV2 and TRBJ1-1, with 9 bases that match TRBD1. The CDR3 is 15 amino acids. V trimming: 6 bases; J trimming: 3 bases; junction bases outside the gene matches: 8. Germline CDR1 SNHLY, CDR2 FYNNEI. The CDR3 nucleotides read TGTGCCAGCAGCTTCACCGGGACAGGGTACACTGAAGCTTTCTTT. Its protein product is CASSFTGTGYTEAFF.

This clonotype was observed at least ten times. V usage is TRBV7-9 and J usage is TRBJ2-1; weak D call: TRBD1 (5 bases). Germline assignment: CDR1 SEHNR and CDR2 FQNEAQ (reference sequence). V dropped 1 base and J dropped 0 bases, with 13 bases sitting between them. This CDR3 spans 17 amino acids. The CDR3 DNA reads TGTGCCAGCAGCTTAGGGTTAAGACAGAGCTCCTACAATGAGCAGTTCTTC. This gives the protein CASSLGLRQSSYNEQFF.

The sample holds many counts of this clonotype. V gene TRBV20-1 combines with J gene TRBJ1-2; a possible D gene is TRBD1 (5 bases). Between the trimmed V and J ends, which lost 3 bases and 4 bases, there was a span of 15 bases. Germline CDR1 reads DFQATT; CDR2 reads SNEGSKA (reference sequence). This CDR3 is 14 amino acids long. The CDR3 nucleotides are TGCAGTGCTAGTCGGGCAGGGTTGCTCTATGGCTACACCTTC. Amino acid sequence: CSASRAGLLYGYTF.

This clonotype was recorded many times. This sequence joins TRBV10-3 and TRBJ2-3; the D gene could be TRBD1 or TRBD2 (5 bases each). Trimming took off 8 bases at V and 3 bases at J, with 15 bases between the two ends. The germline gives CDR1 ENHRY, CDR2 SYGVKD. This CDR3 comprises 14 residues. The CDR3 loop is CAIARDQRTDTQYF. CDR3 DNA sequence: TGTGCCATCGCCCGGGACCAGCGAACAGATACGCAGTATTTT.